This TCR beta chain was captured by sequencing in a study of metastatic and nonmetastatic thyroid tumors. Study-level background: Repertoires were compared across blood and tumor or nodule tissue from malignant and benign thyroid patients.

Each patient went into thyroid surgery without having received any treatment. The CDR3 contains 13 residues. Germline V gene data show CDR1 as LNHDA and CDR2 as SQIVND (reference sequence). Trimming took 5 bases from V and 7 from J, leaving 14 bases between them. This clone was picked up many times. Using MiXCR, TCRdb re-called clones from the PCR reads. The sample holds about 32,000 clones, roughly 25% seen once. Sequencing was performed on blood. The TCR comes from a female donor with papillary thyroid cancer or a benign thyroid nodule (not recorded which). Some clones in this sample may be carry-over from other donors' samples. The genes are TRBV19 and TRBJ2-5; unclear D gene. CDR3 in amino acids: CASSPRLAGTQYF. CDR3 bases: TGTGCCAGTAGTCCACGACTCGCCGGGACCCAGTACTTC.